The entry below describes one T cell receptor (beta chain). The time point here: baseline, week 1 (first vaccination visit). Treatment defined: pre-vaccination baseline after standard-of-care therapy. Each tumor in the donors was a new WHO grade 3 or 4 astrocytoma, IDH1-mutant and ATRX-lost. The sample belongs to a study of a mutant IDH1 vaccine in newly diagnosed glioma. Assay used: immunoSEQ multiplex PCR; TCRdb lists only in-frame clones, some missing. The data contain about 68,000 clones, 79% of them seen just once; the ten biggest clones take up approximately 8%. Trimming shortened V by 3 bases and J by 7 bases, and 17 bases separated the two germline ends. Germline V gene sequence: CDR1 SGHNT, CDR2 YYREEE (reference sequence). CDR3 length equals 15 residues.

The clonotype was recovered from a man aged 45-65 years with glioma. The gene calls are TRBV5-4 and TRBJ2-1; D may be TRBD1 (8 bases). The material sequenced was PBMCs, taken from a glioma patient treated with radiotherapy, temozolomide or both. The CDR3 sequence is CASSYGGQGANEQFF. The CDR3 nucleotides are TGTGCCAGCAGCTACGGGGGGCAGGGGGCGAATGAGCAGTTCTTC.